The following is a TCR beta chain sequence with its context. This CDR3 has 15 residues. The V gene's germline CDR1 is SGHKS and CDR2 YYEKEE (reference sequence). With 0 bases removed from V and 0 bases from J, the gap between germline ends came to 7 bases. The data were obtained in a study of blood T cell repertoires in COVID-19. At the level of the study: Acute-phase and convalescent COVID-19 samples originated in the United States, Italy and Spain. Nucleic acid was either cDNA or gDNA, and it came from T cells, B-cell-depleted T cells, or PBMCs.

The study recruited people aged about 18 to 90 years across approximately 24 US areas. Cohorts were determined from participant-reported clinical history. Sequencing used immunoSEQ multiplex PCR; TCRdb keeps in-frame clones, though not all of them. Among some 320,000 clones, about 89% were seen once, and the ten largest hold about 5.2%. This clonotype was sampled from a woman in her twenties or thirties who had recovered from COVID-19. The chain has TRBV5-5 and TRBJ1-3, with D maybe TRBD1 (5 bases). Sequencing input: PBMCs or T cells enriched from blood (not recorded which). CDR3 protein: CASSLGQYSGNTIYF. Here the CDR3 DNA reads TGTGCCAGCAGCTTGGGACAGTACTCTGGAAACACCATATATTTT.